Listed here are 2 T cell receptor beta chains from one sample, sequenced in a study of T cell repertoires in cytomegalovirus infection. One entry per CDR3 protein results from TCRdb running MiXCR on the reads. Of some 400,000 distinct CDR3 sequences in the sample, under 40% are singletons; the top ten hold roughly 13%. Sequencing input: PBMCs. The receptor source for this set is a human donor in good health (CMV status not recorded). Some clones in this sample may be carry-over from other donors' samples.

The chain joins TRBV2 to TRBJ2-1, with TRBD2 matching over 13 bases. Losses at the gene ends were 1 base for V and 8 bases for J; bases not matched to a gene: 5. CDR1 is SNHLY, CDR2 FYNNEI, per germline. CDR3 length equals 16 residues. In DNA form, the CDR3 reads TGTGCCAGCAGTGAAGGACTAGCGGGGGGTTTGGATGAGCAGTTCTTC. Its translation is CASSEGLAGGLDEQFF.

The chain has TRBV4-1 and TRBJ2-1, with TRBD2 matching over 9 bases. The junction had 5 bases not matched to a gene; V was cut back by 0 bases and J by 2 bases. The CDR3 extends over 17 amino acids. The germline V gene encodes CDR1 MGHRA and CDR2 YSYEKL. As DNA, the CDR3 is TGCGCCAGCAGCCAAGATGGCGGGGGGGGAGCCTACAATGAGCAGTTCTTC. This translates into CASSQDGGGGAYNEQFF.